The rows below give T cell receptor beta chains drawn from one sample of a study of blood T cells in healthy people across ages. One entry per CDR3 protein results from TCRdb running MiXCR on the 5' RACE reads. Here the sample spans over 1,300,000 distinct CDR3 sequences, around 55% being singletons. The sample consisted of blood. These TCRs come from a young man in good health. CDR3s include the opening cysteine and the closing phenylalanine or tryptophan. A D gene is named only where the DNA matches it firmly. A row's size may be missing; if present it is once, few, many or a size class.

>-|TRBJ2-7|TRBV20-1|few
CSARVDYHHYEQYF
TGCAGTGCTAGAGTGGACTACCATCACTACGAGCAGTACTTC
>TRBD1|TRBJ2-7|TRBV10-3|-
CAISEVGQGNEQYF
TGTGCCATCAGTGAGGTCGGACAGGGGAACGAGCAGTACTTC
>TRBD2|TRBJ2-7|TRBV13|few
CASSTRLAGSGYEQYF
TGTGCCAGCAGCACACGACTAGCGGGGAGCGGTTACGAGCAGTACTTC
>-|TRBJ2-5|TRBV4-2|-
CASSQDRDSQETQYF
TGTGCCAGCAGCCAAGATCGTGACTCACAAGAGACCCAGTACTTC
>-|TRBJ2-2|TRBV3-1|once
CASSQDVIRRGELFF
TGTGCCAGCAGCCAAGATGTTATAAGGCGCGGGGAGCTGTTTTTT
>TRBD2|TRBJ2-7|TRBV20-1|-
CSARTSTNYEQYF
TGCAGTGCCCGGACTAGTACCAACTACGAGCAGTACTTC
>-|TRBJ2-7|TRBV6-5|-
CASSRRDATYEQYF
TGTGCCAGCAGCCGAAGGGACGCGACCTACGAGCAGTACTTC
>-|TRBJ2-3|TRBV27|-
CASARQASSTDTQYF
TGTGCCAGTGCAAGACAGGCCTCCAGCACAGATACGCAGTATTTT
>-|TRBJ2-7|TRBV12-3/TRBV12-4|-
CASSPPWSHRVKVDEQYF
TGTGCCAGCAGCCCCCCCTGGTCACACAGGGTTAAGGTCGACGAGCAGTACTTC
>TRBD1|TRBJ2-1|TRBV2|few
CASSGDSYSYNEQFF
TGTGCCAGCAGTGGGGACAGCTACTCCTACAATGAGCAGTTCTTC
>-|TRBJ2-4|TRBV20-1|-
CSAQEGEQYF
TGCAGTGCCCAAGAGGGTGAGCAGTACTTC
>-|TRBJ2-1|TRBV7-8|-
CASSLSWHEQFF
TGTGCCAGCAGCTTATCATGGCATGAGCAGTTCTTC
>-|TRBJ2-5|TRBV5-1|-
CASSLGYEGYQETQYF
TGCGCCAGCAGCTTGGGATATGAGGGGTACCAAGAGACCCAGTACTTC
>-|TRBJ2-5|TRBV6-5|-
CASSLGGAIQETQYF
TGTGCCAGCAGTTTAGGCGGGGCAATCCAAGAGACCCAGTACTTC
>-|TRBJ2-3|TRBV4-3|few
CASSQEGPTTQYF
TGCGCCAGCAGCCAAGAAGGGCCGACTACGCAGTATTTT
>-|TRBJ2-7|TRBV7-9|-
CASSSSPGRNYEQYF
TGTGCCAGCAGCTCATCACCGGGACGGAACTACGAGCAGTACTTC
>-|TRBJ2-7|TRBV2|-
CASEQTGNYEQYF
TGTGCCAGCGAACAGACAGGCAACTACGAGCAGTACTTC
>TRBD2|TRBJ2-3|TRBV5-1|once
CASSPFASGTNGQYF
TGCGCCAGCAGCCCTTTTGCTAGCGGAACTAATGGGCAGTATTTT
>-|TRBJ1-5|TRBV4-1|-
CASSQAIGQPQHF
TGCGCCAGCAGCCAAGCGATTGGTCAGCCCCAGCATTTT
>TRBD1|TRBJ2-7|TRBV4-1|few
CASSQVGQGLYEQYF
TGCGCCAGCAGCCAAGTAGGACAGGGGTTGTACGAGCAGTACTTC
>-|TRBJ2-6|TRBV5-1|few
CASSSDGTGANVLTF
TGCGCCAGCAGCTCCGACGGTACTGGGGCCAACGTCCTGACTTTC
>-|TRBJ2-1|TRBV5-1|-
CASSPPNFNEQFF
TGCGCCAGCAGCCCACCGAACTTTAATGAGCAGTTCTTC
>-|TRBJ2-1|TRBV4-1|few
CASGQRAIDPYNEQFF
TGCGCCAGCGGGCAGAGGGCCATAGACCCCTACAATGAGCAGTTCTTC
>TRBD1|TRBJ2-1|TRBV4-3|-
CASSQDIETGILNEQFF
TGCGCCAGCAGCCAAGATATAGAGACAGGGATTCTGAATGAGCAGTTCTTC
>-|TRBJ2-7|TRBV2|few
CASSDGGAHEQYF
TGTGCCAGCAGTGATGGTGGGGCCCACGAGCAGTACTTC
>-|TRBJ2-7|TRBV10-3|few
CARERYRDLSYEQYF
TGTGCCAGGGAAAGATACCGGGACCTCTCCTACGAGCAGTACTTC
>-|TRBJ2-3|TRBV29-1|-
CSTTRTASTDTQYF
TGCAGCACTACCAGGACAGCTAGCACAGATACGCAGTATTTT
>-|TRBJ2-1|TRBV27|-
CASSLSSAGAAFF
TGTGCCAGCAGTTTATCTAGCGCCGGAGCTGCGTTCTTC
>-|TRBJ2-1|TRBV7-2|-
CASSLMREQFF
TGTGCCAGCAGTCTTATGAGAGAGCAGTTCTTC
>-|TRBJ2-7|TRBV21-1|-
CASSKDAGLSYEQYF
TGTGCCAGCAGCAAAGATGCAGGGCTCTCCTACGAGCAGTACTTC
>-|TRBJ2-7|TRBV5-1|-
CASSLGSFYEQYF
TGCGCCAGCAGCCTTGGATCATTCTACGAGCAGTACTTC
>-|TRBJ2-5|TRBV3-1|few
CASSQGGKETQYF
TGTGCCAGCAGCCAAGGAGGGAAAGAGACCCAGTACTTC
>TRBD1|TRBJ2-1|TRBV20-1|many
CSAAPGQNYNEQFF
TGCAGTGCTGCACCGGGACAGAACTACAATGAGCAGTTCTTC
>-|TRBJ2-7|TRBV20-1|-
CSARREATVFYEQYF
TGCAGTGCCAGAAGGGAGGCGACGGTCTTCTACGAGCAGTACTTC
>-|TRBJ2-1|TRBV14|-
CASSRTSANEQFF
TGTGCCAGCAGCCGGACGAGCGCAAATGAGCAGTTCTTC
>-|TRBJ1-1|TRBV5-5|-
CASSSKRGTEAFF
TGTGCCAGCAGCTCCAAACGTGGGACTGAAGCTTTCTTT
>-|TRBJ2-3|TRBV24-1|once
CATSLGQNTDTQYF
TGTGCCACCAGTCTAGGGCAGAACACAGATACGCAGTATTTT
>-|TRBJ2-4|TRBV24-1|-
CATSDFNIQYF
TGTGCCACCAGTGATTTCAACATTCAGTACTTC
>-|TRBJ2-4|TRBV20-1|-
CSADSRLDSHYGQYF
TGCAGTGCCGATTCGAGACTAGACAGCCACTACGGGCAGTACTTC
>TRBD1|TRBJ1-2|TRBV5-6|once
CASSYRTGINYGYTF
TGTGCCAGCAGCTACCGGACAGGAATTAACTATGGCTACACCTTC
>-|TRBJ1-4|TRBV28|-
CASSTVAIGKLFF
TGTGCCAGCAGTACAGTTGCCATTGGAAAACTGTTTTTT
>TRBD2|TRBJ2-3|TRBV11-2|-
CASSFPAGLNYQSDTQYF
TGTGCCAGCAGCTTTCCAGCGGGGCTTAACTACCAATCAGATACGCAGTATTTT
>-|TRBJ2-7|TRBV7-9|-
CASSDADGGEQYF
TGTGCCAGCAGCGACGCGGACGGGGGCGAGCAGTACTTC
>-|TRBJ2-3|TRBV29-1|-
CSVTNTDTQYF
TGCAGCGTTACAAATACAGATACGCAGTATTTT
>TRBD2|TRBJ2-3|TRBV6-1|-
CASKAGLLATDTQYF
TGTGCCAGCAAGGCGGGATTACTAGCGACAGATACGCAGTATTTT
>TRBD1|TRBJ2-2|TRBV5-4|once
CTSGRQGAAGELFF
TGTACCAGCGGAAGACAGGGGGCCGCCGGGGAGCTGTTTTTT
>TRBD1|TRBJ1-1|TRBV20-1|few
CSAVPHRGRTEAFF
TGCAGTGCCGTCCCCCACAGGGGGCGGACTGAAGCTTTCTTT
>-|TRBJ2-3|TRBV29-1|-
CSVESPPDTQYF
TGCAGCGTTGAGTCCCCACCGGATACGCAGTATTTT
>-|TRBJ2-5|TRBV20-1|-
CSARGYLQETQYF
TGCAGTGCTAGAGGGTATCTCCAAGAGACCCAGTACTTC
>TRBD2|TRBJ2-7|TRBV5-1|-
CASSLEPSGTGEQYF
TGCGCCAGCAGCTTGGAGCCTAGCGGGACGGGGGAGCAGTACTTC
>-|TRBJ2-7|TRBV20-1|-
CSAELGGLSSYEQYF
TGCAGTGCTGAGCTCGGCGGGTTGAGCTCCTACGAGCAGTACTTC
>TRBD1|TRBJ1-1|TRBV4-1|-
CASSQARQGNSNTEAFF
TGCGCCAGCAGCCAAGCCCGACAGGGAAACTCGAACACTGAAGCTTTCTTT
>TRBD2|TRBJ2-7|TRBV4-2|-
CASSQFASGSYEQYF
TGTGCCAGCAGCCAATTCGCTAGCGGCTCCTACGAGCAGTACTTC
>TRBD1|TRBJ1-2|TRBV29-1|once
CSVPGQRGYTF
TGCAGCGTCCCGGGACAGCGGGGCTACACCTTC